Here is one T cell receptor (beta chain) with its context. Its target is unknown. Libraries were prepared by immunoSEQ multiplex PCR; TCRdb keeps only in-frame clonotypes and omits some of them. The sample yields 150,000 or so clones, around 85% seen once. The sample is drawn from a study of cytotoxic CD8 clonotypes in ibrutinib-treated CLL. Study-level information: Results showed some 25 partial and 2 complete responses; following median approximately 69 months, around 15 remained remitted, about 12 advanced. Study observations and caveats: Rising at ibrutinib response, clonality subsequently fell back toward baseline at progression. Public clonotypes (which were uncommon) either contracted or remained stable on treatment. Progressing patients had sampling times that differed from those of sustained-remission patients.

This receptor was identified in a human donor with chronic lymphocytic leukemia. Source: PBMCs, taken after 24 months of ibrutinib treatment.

The CDR3 is CASSQAGRTEAFF. The CDR3 region has the DNA TGTGCCAGCAGCCAGGCCGGGCGGACTGAAGCTTTCTTT. V is TRBV4-2 and J is TRBJ1-1, with unresolved D. Deletions cut 3 bases from V and 5 bases from J, with 10 bases between. From germline, CDR1 is LGHNA and CDR2 YNFKEQ. This CDR3 is built from 13 residues.